Each of the 10 T cell receptor beta chains below was sequenced from the same sample in a study of cytomegalovirus exposure and HLA in healthy donors. A multiplex PCR was run with 60 Vbeta primers and 13 Jbeta primers. Profiling relied on immunoSEQ multiplex PCR, and the TCRdb table lists in-frame clones only, not all of them. Here the sample spans more than 150,000 clones, about 80% being singletons. Sequencing was performed on PBMCs. The source of these receptors is a boy younger than 18 in good health and CMV-seronegative.

The chain joins TRBV5-1 to TRBJ2-3, with TRBD1 matching over 9 bases. V lost 9 bases to trimming and J lost 5 bases; unmatched junction nucleotides: 7. CDR3 length: 13 amino acids. From germline, CDR1 is SGHRS and CDR2 YFSETQ. CDR3 residues: CATQGQGGDTQYF. DNA for the CDR3: TGCGCCACGCAGGGACAGGGAGGAGATACGCAGTATTTT. The complete variable domain, with remaining parts taken from reference TRBV5-1 and TRBJ2-3, reads KAGVTQTPRYLIKTRGQQVTLSCSPISGHRSVSWYQQTPGQGLQFLFEYFSETQRNKGNFPGRFSGRQFSNSRSEMNVSTLELGDSALYLCATQGQGGDTQYFGPGTRLTVL.

This clone has more than one count but fewer than ten. The rearrangement uses TRBV5-4 and TRBJ2-1; TRBD2 matches at 7 bases. Germline values: CDR1 SGHNT, CDR2 YYREEE (reference sequence). The CDR3 has 14 amino acids. V shed 4 bases and J 3 bases; nucleotides not matched to a gene: 4. The CDR3 spells CASSPGTNYNEQFF. In DNA, the CDR3 is TGTGCCAGCAGCCCTGGGACTAACTACAATGAGCAGTTCTTC.

The chain joins TRBV7-9 to TRBJ2-1; D unresolved. Germline V lookup: CDR1 SEHNR, CDR2 FQNEAQ (reference sequence). CDR3 length: 17 residues. V was cut by 1 base and J by 0 bases, with 13 bases left in between. This chain's CDR3 is CASSLDFPRSSYNEQFF. The CDR3 DNA reads as TGTGCCAGCAGCTTAGATTTCCCGCGAAGCTCCTACAATGAGCAGTTCTTC. Combining the CDR3 with reference TRBV7-9 and TRBJ2-1 gives the whole variable domain DTGVSQNPRHKITKRGQNVTFRCDPISEHNRLYWYRQTLGQGPEFLTYFQNEAQLEKSRLLSDRFSAERPKGSFSTLEIQRTEQGDSAMYLCASSLDFPRSSYNEQFFGPGTRLTVL.

The chain uses TRBV6-1 and TRBJ1-1; 9 bases map to TRBD1. The CDR3 covers 16 residues. The germline gives CDR1 MNHNS, CDR2 SASEGT. The V segment lost 4 bases and the J segment 1 base; nucleotides outside the gene matches: 7. CDR3 bases: TGTGCCAGCAGTGTTGTGACGGGACAGGGGAACACTGAAGCTTTCTTT. Residues: CASSVVTGQGNTEAFF.

This rearrangement joins TRBV11-3 to TRBJ2-3; D might be TRBD2 (5 bases). CDR1 and CDR2 from the germline V gene are SGHNT and YENEEA. The ends were cut back, 4 bases at V and 5 bases at J, with 19 bases in the middle. The CDR3 runs to 16 residues. CDR3 region: CASSSLVSGSVDTQYF. The CDR3 coding sequence is TGTGCCAGCAGCTCCCTCGTGAGTGGGAGTGTAGATACGCAGTATTTT.

This chain connects TRBV11-3 to TRBJ1-3; tentative D call: TRBD1 (5 bases). Trimming took 5 bases from V and 0 from J, leaving 23 bases between them. This CDR3 contains 19 residues. In germline, CDR1 is SGHNT, CDR2 YENEEA. CDR3 nucleotides: TGTGCCAGCAGCCCCTGGCGGGACCAGAATCTTTACTCTGGAAACACCATATATTTT. It specifies CASSPWRDQNLYSGNTIYF.

The genes are TRBV25-1 and TRBJ2-7; the match to TRBD1 covers 11 bases. The CDR3 is 17 residues long. Germline V gives CDR1 MGHDK, CDR2 SYGVNS. V was clipped by 2 bases and J by 3 bases; unmatched bases: 9. CDR3 residues: CASSEPLGTGGFYEQYF. The CDR3 nucleotides are TGTGCCAGCAGTGAACCCCTAGGGACAGGGGGATTCTACGAGCAGTACTTC.

In this sample, this clone turned up a few times. The rearrangement links TRBV5-6 to TRBJ1-3; D is uncertain. The CDR3 runs to 12 residues. Germline assignment: CDR1 SGHDT and CDR2 YYEEEE. V lost 5 bases and J lost 4, with 7 bases in between. The CDR3, as DNA: TGTGCCAGCAGGGGAGGGGGAAACACCATATATTTT. Its protein is CASRGGGNTIYF.

The sample holds a few counts of this clone. The chain uses TRBV7-9 and TRBJ1-5; 8 bases align to TRBD1. This CDR3 has 15 residues. The ends lost 1 base at V and 4 bases at J; junction bases unmatched: 3. The germline V gene has CDR1 SEHNR and CDR2 FQNEAQ (reference sequence). The CDR3: CASSLGTGSNQPQHF. The CDR3 coding sequence is TGTGCCAGCAGCTTAGGGACAGGGAGTAATCAGCCCCAGCATTTT.

The chain has TRBV7-2 and TRBJ1-4; 7 bases align to TRBD1. This CDR3 comprises 16 residues. Germline V CDR1 and CDR2: SGHTA, FQGNSA. Germline trimming cut 1 base from V and 4 bases from J; bases unmatched to any gene: 6. The CDR3 DNA follows: TGTGCCAGCAGCTTAGTCTGGGGGACAGTTAATGAAAAACTGTTTTTT. Translated, it gives CASSLVWGTVNEKLFF.